This T cell receptor (beta chain) originates from a study of cytomegalovirus exposure and HLA in healthy donors. Turning to this clone: Its antigen is not identified.

In the PCR, 60 Vbeta and 13 Jbeta primers were used. Generated by immunoSEQ multiplex PCR, the TCRdb table keeps only in-frame clones and is missing some. The table includes 75,000 to 100,000 clones, 60% to 80% detected once. Study-wide points: For TCR beta chains, V- and J-gene trimming was later linked to a missense DCLRE1C variant. According to reports, the classifier identified cytomegalovirus status with high specificity and sensitivity. Analysis performed later showed TCR beta chains linked to HLA being more clonally expanded than equally common others.

The germline V gene has CDR1 SGHVS and CDR2 FNYEAQ. Between the trimmed V and J ends, which lost 5 bases and 1 base, there was a span of 15 bases. CDR3 length: 16 amino acids. The chain employs TRBV7-6 and TRBJ2-4; tentative D call: TRBD2 (7 bases). This TCR came from a female donor in good health and CMV-seronegative. Sequenced sample: PBMCs. The CDR3: CASSQGGEGAKNIQYF. The CDR3 nucleotides read TGTGCCAGCAGCCAAGGGGGGGAGGGTGCCAAAAACATTCAGTACTTC.